A selection of T cell receptor beta chains follows, all from one sample in a study of T cell responses to AZD1222 COVID-19 vaccine. Assay used: immunoSEQ multiplex PCR; TCRdb lists only in-frame clones, some missing. In the table there are 150,000 to 200,000 clones, 85% to 95% of which are singletons. The source was peripheral blood, collected on day 0 of AZD1222 vaccination. The receptors were sampled from an adult in good health. Both conserved end residues are trimmed from each CDR3.

J gene: TRBJ1-1
V gene: TRBV6-5
CDR3 protein: ASSSRGKNTEAF

J gene: TRBJ2-2
V gene: TRBV5-6
CDR3 protein: ASSLGRNTGELF

J gene: TRBJ2-7
V gene: TRBV2
CDR3 protein: ASLFQGVSYEQY

J gene: TRBJ1-1
V gene: TRBV19
CDR3 protein: ASSKSQVITEAF

J gene: TRBJ2-1
V gene: TRBV7-8
CDR3 protein: ASSPYRGNNEQF

J gene: TRBJ1-1
V gene: TRBV10-3
CDR3 protein: AISEGGPGTEAF

J gene: TRBJ1-2
V gene: TRBV30
CDR3 protein: AWSGGGDGYT

J gene: TRBJ1-4
V gene: TRBV5-1
CDR3 protein: ASSLWGATNEKLF

J gene: TRBJ1-1
V gene: TRBV5-4
CDR3 protein: ASSSESTGRNTEAF

J gene: TRBJ2-3
V gene: TRBV18
CDR3 protein: ASSPLAGISTDTQY

J gene: TRBJ2-2
V gene: TRBV24-1
CDR3 protein: ATSDWVGGELF

J gene: TRBJ2-5
V gene: TRBV15
CDR3 protein: ATSTTSGREETQY

J gene: TRBJ1-1
V gene: TRBV7-2
CDR3 protein: ASSGGTEAF

J gene: TRBJ1-2
V gene: TRBV18
CDR3 protein: ASSPLAFNYGYT

J gene: TRBJ1-2
V gene: TRBV5-4
CDR3 protein: ASSPGQASIT

J gene: TRBJ1-5
V gene: TRBV18
CDR3 protein: ASSPDRHQAQH

J gene: TRBJ2-1
V gene: TRBV10-3
CDR3 protein: AISESPAGMDEQF

J gene: TRBJ1-4
V gene: TRBV6-2/TRBV6-3
CDR3 protein: ASSYRHEDEKLF

J gene: TRBJ1-1
V gene: TRBV6-1
CDR3 protein: ASSEAPRTEAF

J gene: TRBJ2-2
V gene: TRBV7-3
CDR3 protein: ASSSSGASGARNTGELF

J gene: TRBJ2-1
V gene: TRBV6-5
CDR3 protein: ASTRAQDNEQF

J gene: TRBJ2-2
V gene: TRBV5-1
CDR3 protein: ASSPRAGIPGTVNTGELF

J gene: TRBJ2-2
V gene: TRBV7-2
CDR3 protein: ASSLGGPGSGELF

J gene: TRBJ1-1
V gene: TRBV7-3
CDR3 protein: ASSLGKNTEAF

J gene: TRBJ1-2
V gene: TRBV29-1
CDR3 protein: SARDRENYGYT

J gene: TRBJ2-2
V gene: TRBV27
CDR3 protein: ASSLLGGRALSGELF

J gene: TRBJ2-7
V gene: TRBV11-2
CDR3 protein: ASSPMTSGTGEQY

J gene: TRBJ2-1
V gene: TRBV9
CDR3 protein: ASSVGSGSSYNEQF

J gene: TRBJ2-2
V gene: TRBV5-8
CDR3 protein: ASSLALLAGNTGELF

J gene: TRBJ1-1
V gene: TRBV5-1
CDR3 protein: ASNQENTEAF

J gene: TRBJ1-2
V gene: TRBV7-2
CDR3 protein: ASSPWDRGYGYT

J gene: TRBJ1-1
V gene: TRBV20-1
CDR3 protein: SARAEAF

J gene: TRBJ1-1
V gene: TRBV11-3
CDR3 protein: ASSSDRGEAF

J gene: TRBJ1-2
V gene: TRBV2
CDR3 protein: ASREPAVGQGHGYT

J gene: TRBJ2-3
V gene: TRBV7-7
CDR3 protein: ASSSPGTNTQY

J gene: TRBJ1-2
V gene: TRBV12-3/TRBV12-4
CDR3 protein: ASSLGQNYGYT

J gene: TRBJ2-7
V gene: TRBV27
CDR3 protein: ASSLGGRSYEQY

J gene: TRBJ1-2
V gene: TRBV5-1
CDR3 protein: ASSALRGGYGYT

J gene: TRBJ2-1
V gene: TRBV7-9
CDR3 protein: ASSFWTGDEQF

J gene: TRBJ1-6
V gene: TRBV10-3
CDR3 protein: AIRRQGGNSPLH

J gene: TRBJ1-2
V gene: TRBV6-5
CDR3 protein: ASSPDRTSYT

J gene: TRBJ2-7
V gene: TRBV5-1
CDR3 protein: ASSPRSNRAGSYEQY

J gene: TRBJ1-2
V gene: TRBV19
CDR3 protein: ASSMDPEGSRGYT

J gene: TRBJ1-6
V gene: TRBV9
CDR3 protein: ASSVGEGARGNSPLH

J gene: TRBJ2-2
V gene: TRBV10-3
CDR3 protein: AISYGQGVTGELF

J gene: TRBJ2-6
V gene: TRBV30
CDR3 protein: AWSPSQNSGANVLT

J gene: TRBJ1-4
V gene: TRBV12-3/TRBV12-4
CDR3 protein: ASSSGRKLF

J gene: TRBJ1-3
V gene: TRBV29-1
CDR3 protein: SAARTVGDTIY